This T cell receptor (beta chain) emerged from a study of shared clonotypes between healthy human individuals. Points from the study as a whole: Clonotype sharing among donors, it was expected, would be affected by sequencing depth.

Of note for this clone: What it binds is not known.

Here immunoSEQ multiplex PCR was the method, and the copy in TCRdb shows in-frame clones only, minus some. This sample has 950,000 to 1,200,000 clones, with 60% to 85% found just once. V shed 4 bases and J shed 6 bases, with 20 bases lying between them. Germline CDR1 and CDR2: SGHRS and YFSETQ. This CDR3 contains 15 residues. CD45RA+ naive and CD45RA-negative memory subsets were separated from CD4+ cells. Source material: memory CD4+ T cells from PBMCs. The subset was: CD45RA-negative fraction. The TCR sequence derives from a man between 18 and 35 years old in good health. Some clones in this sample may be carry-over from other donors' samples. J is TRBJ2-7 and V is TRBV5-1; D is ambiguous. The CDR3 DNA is TGCGCCAGCAGCCCCTCGTTGGGCAGATCGAGCGAGCAGTACTTC. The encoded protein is CASSPSLGRSSEQYF.